The sequence of this T cell receptor (beta chain) was determined in a study of response to subunit inactivated influenza vaccine. Whole-study findings and limits: Authors suggested each seasonal flu vaccination may recruit only limited numbers of new T cells.

This clonotype turned up a few times. Its antigen is unidentified. Via MiXCR, TCRdb re-called the RT-PCR reads, giving one row per CDR3 protein. Of a few hundred thousand distinct CDR3 sequences in the sample, roughly 7.9% were seen once. There are 15 residues in the CDR3. Trimming removed 1 base from V and 0 bases from J, with 10 bases in between. CDR1 DFQATT and CDR2 SNEGSKA come from the germline V gene (reference sequence). This TCR was recovered from a man between 50 and 75 years old who received an inactivated influenza vaccine. The sample in question was PBMCs from blood, obtained about 23 months after vaccination. The chain is built from TRBV20-1 and TRBJ1-5; tentatively, D is TRBD1 (6 bases). The CDR3 region has the DNA TGCAGTGCTAGAGTAGGACAGATTAGCAATCAGCCCCAGCATTTT. Its protein is CSARVGQISNQPQHF.